Presented here are 10 T cell receptor beta chains from one specimen sequenced in a study of cytomegalovirus exposure and HLA in healthy donors. Use of 60 Vbeta and 13 Jbeta primers characterized the PCR. The repertoire was sequenced with immunoSEQ multiplex PCR; TCRdb's copy has only in-frame clones and lacks some. The data show around 150,000 clones, with roughly 80% seen just once and roughly 3.5% held by the top ten. The specimen sequenced was PBMCs. Source of these receptors: a man aged 30-40 years in good health and CMV-seropositive.

V is TRBV7-2 and J is TRBJ2-3, with TRBD1 matching over 9 bases. The trim removed 5 bases at V and 4 bases at J, leaving 4 bases unmatched. Per germline, CDR1 SGHTA and CDR2 FQGNSA. The length of the CDR3 is 14 residues. In DNA form, the CDR3 reads TGTGCCAGCAGCCGGGACAGGGTCGCAGATACGCAGTATTTT. It yields the protein CASSRDRVADTQYF.

V is TRBV9 and J is TRBJ1-2; a weak D match, TRBD1 (6 bases). The V end was cut by 4 bases, the J end by 3 bases, with 19 bases between. This CDR3 has 16 amino acids. Germline assignment: CDR1 SGDLS and CDR2 YYNGEE. DNA of the CDR3: TGTGCCAGCAGCCCCCGTAGCAGCCCAGGGGACTATGGCTACACCTTC. Protein sequence: CASSPRSSPGDYGYTF.

V usage is TRBV15 and J usage is TRBJ2-1, with 9 bases lining up with TRBD2. V lost 6 bases, J lost 5 bases, and 5 bases stayed unmatched. The CDR3 sequence is 14 residues long. The germline gives CDR1 LNHNV, CDR2 YYDKDF (reference sequence). The CDR3 region is CATRAGGPDNEQFF. DNA of the CDR3: TGTGCCACCAGGGCGGGGGGGCCAGACAATGAGCAGTTCTTC.

This chain joins TRBV5-4 and TRBJ2-7; D remains ambiguous. Germline V CDR1 and CDR2: SGHNT, YYREEE (reference sequence). The V gene lost 0 bases and the J gene lost 5 bases, with 6 bases spanning the gap. The CDR3 length is 12 residues. The CDR3 coding sequence is TGTGCCAGCAGCTTGGCCCGAGACGAGCAGTACTTC. Residues: CASSLARDEQYF.

The V gene is TRBV5-1, the J gene TRBJ1-4; no clear D gene. CDR1 is SGHRS and CDR2 is YFSETQ in the germline V gene. The germline V and J ends were trimmed by 0 bases and 0 bases, with 9 bases remaining between them. CDR3 length: 16 amino acids. CDR3: CASSLVSVATNEKLFF. CDR3 sequence (DNA): TGCGCCAGCAGCTTGGTGTCAGTCGCAACTAATGAAAAACTGTTTTTT. Using reference TRBV5-1 and TRBJ1-4 for the parts outside the CDR3, the full variable domain is KAGVTQTPRYLIKTRGQQVTLSCSPISGHRSVSWYQQTPGQGLQFLFEYFSETQRNKGNFPGRFSGRQFSNSRSEMNVSTLELGDSALYLCASSLVSVATNEKLFFGSGTQLSVL.

J is TRBJ2-7 and V is TRBV5-1, with 7 bases that match TRBD1. This CDR3 contains 14 residues. Germline CDR1 and CDR2: SGHRS and YFSETQ. The V and J ends lost 1 base and 6 bases, in that order; junction bases with no gene match: 7. CDR3 sequence: CASSLTGEPGEQYF. CDR3 sequence (DNA): TGCGCCAGCAGCTTGACAGGGGAGCCCGGCGAGCAGTACTTC.

J is TRBJ1-1 and V is TRBV28; D gene ambiguous. The V gene lost 5 bases and the J gene lost 0 bases, with 7 bases spanning the gap. The CDR3 is made up of 13 amino acids. Germline CDR1 MDHEN, CDR2 SYDVKM. This chain's CDR3 is CASSSPVNTEAFF. CDR3 DNA sequence: TGTGCCAGCAGTAGTCCGGTGAACACTGAAGCTTTCTTT.

The V gene is TRBV4-1, the J gene TRBJ1-2, with TRBD1 as a possible D gene (5 bases). The V and J ends lost 0 bases and 4 bases respectively, with 12 bases between them. Germline lookup yields CDR1 MGHRA and CDR2 YSYEKL. This CDR3 has 15 residues. The CDR3 sequence: CASSQDPGRGYGYTF. CDR3 DNA: TGCGCCAGCAGCCAAGATCCAGGGCGCGGCTATGGCTACACCTTC.

The chain has TRBV7-9 and TRBJ2-7; 7 bases match TRBD1. Trimming removed 2 bases from V and 4 bases from J; junction bases left unmatched: 11. The CDR3 totals 16 residues. CDR1 SEHNR and CDR2 FQNEAQ come from the germline V gene (reference sequence). The CDR3 sequence is CASSLLRGPQLYEQYF. In DNA form, the CDR3 reads TGTGCCAGCAGCTTATTGAGGGGGCCCCAACTGTACGAGCAGTACTTC.

V gene TRBV28 combines with J gene TRBJ2-5; 9 nucleotides match TRBD1. This CDR3 spans 16 amino acids. Unmatched junction bases numbered 12, after V lost 5 bases and J lost 5 bases. The germline V gene has CDR1 MDHEN and CDR2 SYDVKM. The CDR3 sequence: CASSPWTGDGEETQYF. As DNA, the CDR3 is TGTGCCAGCAGTCCATGGACAGGGGACGGGGAGGAGACCCAGTACTTC. The complete variable domain, with remaining parts taken from reference TRBV28 and TRBJ2-5, reads DVKVTQSSRYLVKRTGEKVFLECVQDMDHENMFWYRQDPGLGLRLIYFSYDVKMKEKGDIPEGYSVSREKKERFSLILESASTNQTSMYLCASSPWTGDGEETQYFGPGTRLLVL.